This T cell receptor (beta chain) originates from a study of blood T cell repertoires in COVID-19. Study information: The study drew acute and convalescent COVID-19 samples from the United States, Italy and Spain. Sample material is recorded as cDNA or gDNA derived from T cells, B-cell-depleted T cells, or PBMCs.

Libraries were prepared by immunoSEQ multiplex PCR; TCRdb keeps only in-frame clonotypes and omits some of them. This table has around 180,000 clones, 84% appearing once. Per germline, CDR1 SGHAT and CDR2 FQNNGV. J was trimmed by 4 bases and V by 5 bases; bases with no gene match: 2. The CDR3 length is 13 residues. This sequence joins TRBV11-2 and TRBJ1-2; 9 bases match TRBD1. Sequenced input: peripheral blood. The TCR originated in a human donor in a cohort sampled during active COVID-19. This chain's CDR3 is CASSKQGAYGYTF. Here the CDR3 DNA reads TGTGCCAGCAGCAAACAGGGGGCCTATGGCTACACCTTC.